The following is a TCR beta chain sequence with its context. Its antigen remains unknown. The sample originates from a study of shared clonotypes between healthy human individuals. Study background: Plates per donor: three CD4 naive, three CD4 memory, two CD8 naive, one CD8 memory. The study's findings and limits: Exclusively blood specimens were collected; tissue repertoires likely differ. Estimated richness was generally greater in naive than memory subsets.

Sequencing was performed with immunoSEQ multiplex PCR; in TCRdb, only in-frame clones are kept and a portion is missing. The sample contains some 2,000,000 clones, roughly 94% of which appear only once. This CDR3 region has 16 residues. Germline-derived CDR1 and CDR2 are ENHRY and SYGVKD. After removal of 6 bases from V and 0 bases from J, the junction contained 9 bases not matched to a gene. This chain uses TRBV10-3 with TRBJ2-3; 7 bases agree with TRBD2. Sequenced material: naive CD4+ T cells sorted from blood. Subset reported: CD45RA+ positively selected. This TCR derives from a young man in good health. The CDR3 nucleotides are TGTGCCATCAGCCCGGGTCTAGCGGACAGCACAGATACGCAGTATTTT. It is translated as CAISPGLADSTDTQYF.